Below, 27 T cell receptor beta chains from the same sample are listed, as sequenced in a study of regulatory T cells in long-lasting Graves disease. The time point here: persistent/refractory GD, antithyroid drugs over 5 years with positive TRAb. Extracted PBMC RNA gave rise to the TCR library. Researchers made TCR beta libraries by using iRepertoire HTBI primers and running Arm-PCR on CDR3 regions. In TCRdb, the multiplex PCR reads were re-called with MiXCR into one record per CDR3 protein. The data hold hundreds of thousands of distinct CDR3 sequences, with roughly 23% observed a single time. This material consisted of peripheral blood mononuclear cells (PBMCs), taken when the disease was refractory, from a patient treated with antithyroid drugs. The receptors were sampled from a female donor with Graves disease.

This clonotype was seen ten or more times. V and J are TRBV7-8 and TRBJ1-1; 7 nucleotides agree with TRBD1. V was clipped by 6 bases and J by 0 bases; unmatched bases: 4. CDR1 SGHVS and CDR2 FQNEAQ come from the germline V gene. The CDR3 length is 14 residues. Here the CDR3 DNA reads TGTGCCAGCAGGCCAGGGGGTGTGAACACTGAAGCTTTCTTT. Its protein is CASRPGGVNTEAFF. Variable domain in full (rest from reference TRBV7-8 and TRBJ1-1): GAGVSQSPRYKVAKRGQDVALRCDPISGHVSLFWYQQALGQGPEFLTYFQNEAQLDKSGLPSDRFFAERPEGSVSTLKIQRTQQEDSAVYLCASRPGGVNTEAFFGQGTRLTVV.

This chain links TRBV13 with TRBJ2-1; no clear D. CDR1 PRHDT and CDR2 FYEKMQ come from the germline V gene (reference sequence). V was shortened by 1 base and J by 4 bases, with 11 bases between the two germline ends. The CDR3 covers 15 residues. DNA of the CDR3: TGTGCCAGCAGCTTAGTACGGAAGGTATACAATGAGCAGTTCTTC. It is translated as CASSLVRKVYNEQFF.

This clonotype was seen a few times. The chain links TRBV11-2 to TRBJ2-3; TRBD1 agrees at 8 bases. The CDR3 is made up of 15 amino acids. The V and J ends lost 8 bases and 0 bases, in that order; junction bases with no gene match: 7. The germline gives CDR1 SGHAT, CDR2 FQNNGV. Here the CDR3 reads CASGQGWDSTDTQYF. Written as DNA, the CDR3 is TGTGCCAGCGGACAGGGCTGGGATAGCACAGATACGCAGTATTTT.

As regards this clonotype: One junction end disagrees with the germline gene, perhaps due to a read error. The CDR3 DNA follows: TGTGCCAGCAGCCTACTGGACGGGAGAACTGATGGCTGCACCTTC. Translated: CASSLLDGRTDGCTF. This chain joins TRBV6-1 and TRBJ1-2; D unclear. This CDR3 has 15 residues. Germline lookup yields CDR1 MNHNS and CDR2 SASEGT.

V is TRBV2 and J is TRBJ2-3, with no clear D. Germline values: CDR1 SNHLY, CDR2 FYNNEI. CDR3 length: 15 amino acids. V shed 3 bases and J shed 2 bases, with 12 bases lying between them. The CDR3 nucleotides read TGTGCCAGCAGTGACCAACCGATATACACAGATACGCAGTATTTT. Protein: CASSDQPIYTDTQYF.

This clonotype was seen ten or more times. The chain carries TRBV5-1 and TRBJ1-1, with 8 bases aligning to TRBD1. V gave up 6 bases and J gave up 2 bases; unmatched junction bases: 9. Germline CDR1 reads SGHRS; CDR2 reads YFSETQ. CDR3 length: 15 amino acids. The CDR3 bases are TGCGCCAGCACTCCAGGACAGGGCGAAAACACTGAAGCTTTCTTT. Its protein is CASTPGQGENTEAFF.

This chain links TRBV4-1 with TRBJ2-7; D could derive from TRBD1 or TRBD2 (5 bases each). Germline V gene lookup returns CDR1 MGHRA and CDR2 YSYEKL. Trimming left V 1 base short and J 5 bases short, with 18 bases between. The CDR3 runs 16 residues. Here the CDR3 reads CASSQAWGPQRHEQYF. CDR3 DNA sequence: TGCGCCAGCAGCCAAGCTTGGGGCCCCCAGCGGCACGAGCAGTACTTC.

This sequence joins TRBV5-4 and TRBJ1-2; 9 positions agree with TRBD1. Germline V gene lookup returns CDR1 SGHNT and CDR2 YYREEE (reference sequence). The CDR3 runs to 14 residues. With 4 bases clipped from V and 2 bases from J, the junction kept 3 bases outside the gene matches. CDR3 in DNA: TGTGCCAGCAGCCGGACAGGGGAAAACTATGGCTACACCTTC. This codes for CASSRTGENYGYTF.

This clonotype showed up many times. This chain uses TRBV19 with TRBJ1-2; no reliable D call. This CDR3 has 14 amino acids. The ends were cut back, 0 bases at V and 4 bases at J, with 9 bases in the middle. CDR1 LNHDA and CDR2 SQIVND come from the germline V gene (reference sequence). CDR3 protein: CASSIDHQSYGYTF. As DNA, the CDR3 is TGTGCCAGTAGTATAGATCACCAGTCCTATGGCTACACCTTC.

The V gene is TRBV7-3, the J gene TRBJ2-7; 10 bases line up with TRBD2. Germline loops: CDR1 SGHTA, CDR2 FQGTGA. The junction had 5 bases not matched to a gene; V was cut back by 2 bases and J by 4 bases. The CDR3 loop spans 15 amino acids. CDR3 nucleotides: TGTGCCAGCAGCTTAGCTAGCGGGAGAGGGTACGAGCAGTACTTC. This gives the protein CASSLASGRGYEQYF.

In this sample, this clonotype turned up many times. The CDR3 nucleotides are TGTGCCAGCAGTTTAGGGTTGGGGTCGAACTATGGCTACACCTTC. Encoded protein: CASSLGLGSNYGYTF. The gene calls are TRBV12-3 or TRBV12-4 and TRBJ1-2; no clear D. With 1 base removed from V and 2 bases from J, the gap between germline ends came to 11 bases. The CDR3 spans 15 residues.

This clonotype was seen many times. The genes are TRBV6-5 and TRBJ1-5; D is perhaps TRBD1 (5 bases). Germline assignment: CDR1 MNHEY and CDR2 SVGAGI. The CDR3 sequence is 14 residues long. Trimming left V 0 bases short and J 6 bases short, with 9 bases between. The CDR3 coding sequence is TGTGCCAGCAGTTACTCCCCCAGGGTTCAGCCCCAGCATTTT. Amino acid sequence: CASSYSPRVQPQHF.

The chain uses TRBV5-1 and TRBJ2-1; the match to TRBD1 covers 8 bases. The V segment lost 4 bases and the J segment 8 bases; nucleotides outside the gene matches: 8. Germline V gene data show CDR1 as SGHRS and CDR2 as YFSETQ. This CDR3 is 14 amino acids long. CDR3 nucleotide sequence: TGCGCCAGCAGCATGACAGGGGTGGGCCATGAGCAGTTCTTC. Its translation is CASSMTGVGHEQFF.

This clonotype was detected many times. The chain employs TRBV3-1 and TRBJ2-5, with D unclear. The CDR3 totals 14 residues. The germline V and J ends were trimmed by 0 bases and 5 bases, with 10 bases remaining between them. CDR1 LGHDT and CDR2 YNNKEL come from the germline V gene (reference sequence). CDR3 DNA: TGTGCCAGCAGCCAAGATGGCGGTGGCGAGACCCAGTACTTC. Amino acids: CASSQDGGGETQYF.

This clonotype occurred a few times. The gene calls are TRBV2 and TRBJ2-1; 9 bases are a match to TRBD2. In germline, CDR1 is SNHLY, CDR2 FYNNEI. V gave up 7 bases and J gave up 2 bases; unmatched junction bases: 12. The CDR3 is made up of 17 amino acids. The CDR3 DNA sequence: TGTGCCAGCAAGGGTAATAGCGGGAGCCCCACCTACAATGAGCAGTTCTTC. Translated: CASKGNSGSPTYNEQFF.

The chain employs TRBV2 and TRBJ2-3; D unclear. V dropped 1 base and J dropped 0 bases, with 8 bases sitting between them. Germline V lookup: CDR1 SNHLY, CDR2 FYNNEI. This CDR3 comprises 15 residues. CDR3 region: CASSEGYQSTDTQYF. CDR3 nucleotides: TGTGCCAGCAGTGAAGGGTACCAGAGCACAGATACGCAGTATTTT.

The J gene is TRBJ1-6, the V gene TRBV20-1; TRBD1 matches at 12 bases. Germline loops: CDR1 DFQATT, CDR2 SNEGSKA (reference sequence). The CDR3 length is 15 residues. Trimming removed 5 bases from V and 7 bases from J; junction bases left unmatched: 6. The CDR3 loop reads CSAHRDRGLNSPLHF. CDR3 nucleotide sequence: TGCAGTGCTCACCGGGACAGGGGGCTGAATTCACCCCTCCACTTT.

This clonotype has only a few counts. V and J are TRBV18 and TRBJ1-4; D unresolved. Trimming took 4 bases from V and 8 from J, leaving 14 bases between them. Germline V gene sequence: CDR1 KGHSH, CDR2 LQKENI. CDR3 length: 14 amino acids. In DNA form, the CDR3 reads TGTGCCAGCTCACTTCGGCAGGAGGAGGAAAAACTGTTTTTT. Amino acid sequence: CASSLRQEEEKLFF.

At least ten counts were recorded for this clonotype. This chain connects TRBV27 to TRBJ2-2, with D perhaps TRBD1 or TRBD2 (7 bases each). Trimming left V 5 bases short and J 5 bases short, with 18 bases between. Germline loops: CDR1 MNHEY, CDR2 SMNVEV (reference sequence). The CDR3 loop spans 16 amino acids. The chain's CDR3 is CASSTQGGRLTGELFF. The CDR3, as DNA: TGTGCCAGCAGTACCCAGGGGGGGCGGTTAACCGGGGAGCTGTTTTTT.

The V call is TRBV28, the J call TRBJ2-1; 7 bases agree with TRBD1. Trimming removed 5 bases from V and 4 bases from J; junction bases left unmatched: 5. The CDR3 consists of 14 residues. Per germline, CDR1 MDHEN and CDR2 SYDVKM. The CDR3 region is CASSPGTVYNEQFF. The CDR3 DNA sequence: TGTGCCAGCAGTCCCGGGACAGTTTACAATGAGCAGTTCTTC.

On this clonotype: The junction shows a germline mismatch at one end, possibly a read error. The chain has TRBV18 and TRBJ2-1; D is perhaps TRBD1 (6 bases). Germline lookup yields CDR1 KGHSH and CDR2 LQKENI. The CDR3 has 15 residues. The chain's CDR3 is CVSSPFETGNNEQFF. CDR3 sequence (DNA): TGTGTCAGCTCACCATTCGAGACAGGAAACAATGAGCAGTTCTTC.

Regarding this clonotype: A read error may explain this, as a much larger clone is one base away. This chain uses TRBV5-1 with TRBJ1-2; a possible D gene is TRBD1 (5 bases). This CDR3 has 16 amino acids. Germline V gene sequence: CDR1 SGHRS, CDR2 YFSETQ. Here the CDR3 DNA reads TGCGCCAGCAGCTTTGATCGCCGACAGTCGAACTATGGCCACACCTTC. Translating gives CASSFDRRQSNYGHTF.

There are many counts of this clonotype. This sequence joins TRBV28 and TRBJ2-7; 8 bases agree with TRBD2. Germline-derived CDR1 and CDR2 are MDHEN and SYDVKM. This CDR3 has 16 amino acids. The junction had 6 bases not matched to a gene; V was cut back by 1 base and J by 1 base. CDR3 bases: TGTGCCAGCAGTTTATTCTCCGGGACTAGGTCCTACGAGCAGTACTTC. Translated: CASSLFSGTRSYEQYF.

The sample holds many counts of this clonotype. The CDR3 nucleotides read TGTGCCAGCAGTTCGGGGGACGCGTATAACTATGGCTACACCTTC. This codes for CASSSGDAYNYGYTF. J is TRBJ1-2 and V is TRBV6-5; D perhaps matches TRBD1 (5 bases). CDR3 length: 15 amino acids. Germline V gene data show CDR1 as MNHEY and CDR2 as SVGAGI. The V end was cut by 4 bases, the J end by 1 base, with 13 bases between.

V is TRBV27 and J is TRBJ2-1, with 9 bases lining up with TRBD2. Germline CDR1 is MNHEY and CDR2 is SMNVEV (reference sequence). After removal of 1 base from V and 6 bases from J, the junction contained 7 bases not matched to a gene. The CDR3 totals 16 residues. CDR3 in amino acids: CASSLYVSSGINEQFF. DNA of the CDR3: TGTGCCAGCAGTTTATATGTCTCTAGCGGGATCAATGAGCAGTTCTTC.

This clonotype was counted ten times or more. The chain combines TRBV12-3 or TRBV12-4 with TRBJ1-6; D is possibly TRBD1 (5 bases). This CDR3 is 16 amino acids long. Trimming removed 3 bases from V and 1 base from J, with 10 bases in between. The CDR3 DNA sequence: TGTGCCAGCAGTTTGGGGGGGTTGTCCTATAATTCACCCCTCCACTTT. This translates into CASSLGGLSYNSPLHF.

This clonotype was detected only a few times. This CDR3 reads CSVEKGDSSYEQYF. In nucleotides, the CDR3 is TGCAGCGTTGAGAAAGGGGACAGCTCCTACGAGCAGTACTTC. The J gene is TRBJ2-7, the V gene TRBV29-1, with 7 bases fitting TRBD1. Germline V lookup: CDR1 SQVTM, CDR2 ANQGSEA. Trimming removed 3 bases from V and 0 bases from J; junction bases left unmatched: 5. The CDR3 totals 14 residues.